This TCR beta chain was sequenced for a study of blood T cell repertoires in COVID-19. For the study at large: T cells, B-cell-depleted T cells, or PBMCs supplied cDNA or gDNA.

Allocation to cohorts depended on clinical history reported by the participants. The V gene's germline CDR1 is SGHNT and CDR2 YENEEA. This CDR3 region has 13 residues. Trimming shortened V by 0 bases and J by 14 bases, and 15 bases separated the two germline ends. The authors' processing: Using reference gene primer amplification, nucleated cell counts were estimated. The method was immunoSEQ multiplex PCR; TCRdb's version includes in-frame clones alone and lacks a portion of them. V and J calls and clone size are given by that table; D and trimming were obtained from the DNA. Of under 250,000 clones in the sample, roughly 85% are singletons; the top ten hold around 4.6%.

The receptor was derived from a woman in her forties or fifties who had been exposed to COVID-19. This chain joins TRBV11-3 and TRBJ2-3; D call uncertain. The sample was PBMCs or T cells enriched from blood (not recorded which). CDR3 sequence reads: CASSLDTASLRYF. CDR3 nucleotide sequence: TGTGCCAGCAGCTTAGATACTGCGAGTTTGAGGTATTTT.